This TCR beta chain stems from a study of cytomegalovirus exposure and HLA in healthy donors. Overall study: The study's early data release held around 85 million unique TCRs from HLA-typed donors.

Study results and caveats: Fewer N-insertions than the roughly 630-donor mean were reportedly shown by an Asian-associated ancestry cluster in a later analysis.

This PCR relied on a set of 60 Vbeta primers and 13 Jbeta primers. The table came from immunoSEQ multiplex PCR; TCRdb's copy has only in-frame clones and leaves some out. The sample has tens of thousands of clones; about 73% are singletons. As concerns this clone: Its specificity is unknown.

This CDR3 contains 14 residues. V was pared by 3 bases and J by 6 bases, with 8 bases of the junction left unmatched. In germline, CDR1 is LNHDA, CDR2 SQIVND (reference sequence). V is TRBV19 and J is TRBJ2-7; the match to TRBD2 covers 7 bases. The sample was PBMCs. This receptor was identified in a man in his forties in good health and CMV-seronegative. CDR3 region: CASSISAGVGEQYF. CDR3 in DNA: TGTGCCAGTAGTATCAGCGCGGGAGTGGGCGAGCAGTACTTC.